The 32 T cell receptor beta chains below come from one sample, sequenced in a study of T-cell memory formation after mild COVID-19. TCRdb reprocessed the 5' RACE reads with MiXCR, giving one entry per CDR3 protein. The data show more than 250,000 distinct CDR3 sequences, around 16% seen once. The sequencing input was PBMCs or a T cell subset sorted from them (not recorded which). The source is a man younger than 35 who had mild COVID-19 (a few samples of this study predate the infection). Cell type and time point are not known.

The J gene is TRBJ1-1, the V gene TRBV7-9; the D gene is possibly TRBD1 (5 bases). Germline lookup yields CDR1 SEHNR and CDR2 FQNEAQ (reference sequence). The CDR3 totals 14 residues. Trimming shortened V by 1 base and J by 5 bases, and 11 bases separated the two germline ends. The CDR3 DNA reads TGTGCCAGCAGCTTAGGGGGGTACGGGACTGAAGCTTTCTTT. As protein: CASSLGGYGTEAFF.

V gene TRBV29-1 combines with J gene TRBJ1-1; D is possibly TRBD1 (6 bases). This CDR3 is built from 15 residues. CDR1 and CDR2 (germline): SQVTM, ANQGSEA. V lost 4 bases to trimming and J lost 3 bases, with 18 bases between them. The CDR3 spells CSVADVQGMDTEAFF. CDR3 nucleotides: TGCAGCGTTGCGGATGTACAGGGCATGGACACTGAAGCTTTCTTT.

This clonotype showed up many times. This sequence joins TRBV7-2 and TRBJ2-1; 7 bases match TRBD1. V was clipped by 0 bases and J by 7 bases; unmatched bases: 6. The CDR3 contains 15 residues. Germline V CDR1 and CDR2: SGHTA, FQGNSA. CDR3 loop: CASSLATGVVNEQFF. In DNA form, the CDR3 reads TGTGCCAGCAGCTTAGCAACAGGGGTGGTTAATGAGCAGTTCTTC.

The CDR3 nucleotides are TGTGCCAGCAGCTCTAGAGAAGCAACTAATGAAAAACTGTTTTTT. Protein product: CASSSREATNEKLFF. The gene calls are TRBV7-9 and TRBJ1-4; D is uncertain. CDR3 size: 15 residues. Germline V gene data show CDR1 as SEHNR and CDR2 as FQNEAQ (reference sequence). V was pared by 4 bases and J by 0 bases, with 9 bases between.

This clonotype was found a few times. The chain combines TRBV3-1 with TRBJ2-1; possibly TRBD2 for D (6 bases). The V end lost 4 bases, the J end lost 4 bases, and 20 bases lay between the germline ends. The CDR3 extends over 17 amino acids. Germline CDR1 and CDR2: LGHDT and YNNKEL (reference sequence). CDR3 amino acids: CASSRWGGGAEYNEQFF. In DNA, the CDR3 is TGTGCCAGCAGCCGATGGGGTGGCGGGGCTGAATACAATGAGCAGTTCTTC.

The V and J genes are TRBV4-3 and TRBJ2-5; D is perhaps TRBD1 (6 bases). The CDR3 runs 14 residues. Germline values: CDR1 LGHNA, CDR2 YSLEER. V was cut by 0 bases and J by 5 bases, with 10 bases left in between. In DNA form, the CDR3 reads TGCGCCAGCAGCCAAGATCTCCAGGGGGAGACCCAGTACTTC. Amino acids: CASSQDLQGETQYF.

A few counts support this clonotype. The CDR3 DNA follows: TGTGCCAGCAGCCGCTACGGGGGGGCGGACAATGAGCAGTTCTTC. Its translation is CASSRYGGADNEQFF. This chain links TRBV7-9 with TRBJ2-1, with TRBD2 matching over 8 bases. Germline V CDR1 and CDR2: SEHNR, FQNEAQ (reference sequence). The V segment lost 5 bases and the J segment 5 bases; nucleotides outside the gene matches: 8. The CDR3 runs 15 residues.

This clonotype was seen only a few times. The chain carries TRBV20-1 and TRBJ2-3; D is uncertain. CDR1 is DFQATT, CDR2 SNEGSKA, per germline (reference sequence). Trimming removed 0 bases from V and 2 bases from J, with 12 bases in between. The CDR3 is made up of 15 amino acids. CDR3: CSARDAGTFTDTQYF. The CDR3 nucleotides are TGCAGTGCTAGAGATGCCGGCACGTTCACAGATACGCAGTATTTT.

J is TRBJ2-5 and V is TRBV5-1; 8 bases are shared with TRBD1. Germline V gene sequence: CDR1 SGHRS, CDR2 YFSETQ. The V gene end was trimmed by 1 base and the J gene end by 3 bases; junction bases not matched to a gene: 5. CDR3 length: 15 amino acids. The CDR3 DNA reads TGCGCCAGCAGCTTGTTCGGACAGGGCGAAGAGACCCAGTACTTC. Translating it yields CASSLFGQGEETQYF.

This clonotype has at least ten counts. The rearrangement uses TRBV4-2 and TRBJ2-1, with D possibly matching TRBD1 (6 bases). Per germline, CDR1 LGHNA and CDR2 YNFKEQ. CDR3 length: 14 amino acids. Trimming stripped 0 bases from V and 5 bases from J, with 8 bases between. CDR3 protein: CASSQEWTDNEQFF. The CDR3 coding sequence is TGTGCCAGCAGCCAAGAATGGACAGACAATGAGCAGTTCTTC.

This clonotype was observed a few times. The chain has TRBV20-1 and TRBJ1-2, with D unresolved. The CDR3 is 13 residues long. Germline loops: CDR1 DFQATT, CDR2 SNEGSKA (reference sequence). V lost 5 bases and J 2 bases, leaving 12 bases between the germline ends. The DNA for the CDR3 is TGCAGTGCTGCGATGGCAGGAAACTATGGCTACACCTTC. This codes for CSAAMAGNYGYTF.

This clonotype was seen more than once but under ten times. The V gene is TRBV3-1, the J gene TRBJ1-6, with D possibly TRBD1 on 6 matching bases. This CDR3 is built from 14 residues. Germline CDR1 reads LGHDT; CDR2 reads YNNKEL (reference sequence). Trimming left V 3 bases short and J 9 bases short, with 12 bases between. The CDR3 spells CASSQGHVVSPLHF. DNA of the CDR3: TGTGCCAGCAGCCAGGGACACGTCGTTTCACCCCTCCACTTT.

This clonotype has only a few counts. The V gene is TRBV20-1, the J gene TRBJ1-5; possibly TRBD1 for D (5 bases). This CDR3 contains 14 residues. Germline loops: CDR1 DFQATT, CDR2 SNEGSKA (reference sequence). The V gene lost 3 bases and the J gene lost 2 bases, with 11 bases spanning the gap. CDR3 DNA: TGCAGTGCTAGCCCGGGGGTTGGCAATCAGCCCCAGCATTTT. Translation: CSASPGVGNQPQHF.

This clonotype occurred a few times. The chain has TRBV7-2 and TRBJ1-2; D unresolved. Germline V gene lookup returns CDR1 SGHTA and CDR2 FQGNSA. V lost 4 bases to trimming and J lost 7 bases, with 19 bases between them. This CDR3 spans 15 amino acids. CDR3: CASSSPRARSGGYTF. CDR3 sequence (DNA): TGTGCCAGCAGCTCGCCCCGGGCCCGCTCAGGTGGCTACACCTTC.

In nucleotides, the CDR3 is TGTGCCAGCAAGGCGGGGGGGCCGTCGGAGACCCAGTACTTC. Residues: CASKAGGPSETQYF. This chain joins TRBV7-2 and TRBJ2-5, with TRBD2 identical over 9 bases. CDR1 and CDR2 (germline): SGHTA, FQGNSA. The CDR3 is 14 amino acids. V dropped 7 bases and J dropped 5; count of bases not matched to a gene: 8.

This clonotype was recorded a few times. This chain connects TRBV7-6 to TRBJ2-5; D not certain. Trimming removed 4 bases at V and 5 bases at J, with 14 bases between. The CDR3 has 14 residues. Looked up from germline, CDR1 is SGHVS and CDR2 is FNYEAQ. This CDR3 reads CASSSGPGWETQYF. As DNA, the CDR3 is TGTGCCAGCAGCTCTGGTCCCGGGTGGGAGACCCAGTACTTC.

The CDR3 loop is CASSESPRVVTGELFF. The CDR3 bases are TGTGCCAGCAGTGAATCTCCCAGGGTGGTCACCGGGGAGCTGTTTTTT. The V call is TRBV25-1, the J call TRBJ2-2; a possible D gene is TRBD1 (5 bases). This CDR3 has 16 residues. The germline gives CDR1 MGHDK, CDR2 SYGVNS. V was clipped by 1 base and J by 4 bases, with 13 bases between them.

This clonotype was detected only a few times. The V call is TRBV6-2 or TRBV6-3, the J call TRBJ1-6; 8 bases match TRBD1. The J segment lost 14 bases and the V segment lost 6 bases, leaving 12 bases of the junction unmatched. The CDR3 spans 14 residues. The germline gives CDR1 MNHEY, CDR2 SVGEGT. CDR3: CASREDRAALTLHF. The CDR3 DNA reads TGTGCCAGCAGGGAGGACAGGGCCGCCCTCACCCTCCACTTT.

V is TRBV5-1 and J is TRBJ1-1; TRBD1 might be the D (6 bases). This CDR3 has 14 amino acids. Germline V gene lookup returns CDR1 SGHRS and CDR2 YFSETQ. V dropped 4 bases and J dropped 7 bases, with 17 bases sitting between them. CDR3 amino acids: CASSGGRGESEAFF. The CDR3 bases are TGCGCCAGCAGCGGCGGGAGGGGGGAGAGTGAAGCTTTCTTT.

This clonotype was seen only a few times. The rearrangement links TRBV29-1 to TRBJ1-4; D is unclear. V lost 7 bases, J lost 3 bases, and 12 bases lay in between. Germline V CDR1 and CDR2: SQVTM, ANQGSEA. The CDR3 has 13 residues. CDR3: CSGQTSSNEKLFF. CDR3 DNA: TGCAGCGGGCAGACCTCCTCTAATGAAAAACTGTTTTTT. Full variable domain (missing parts from reference TRBV29-1 and TRBJ1-4): SAVISQKPSRDICQRGTSLTIQCQVDSQVTMMFWYRQQPGQSLTLIATANQGSEATYESGFVIDKFPISRPNLTFSTLTVSNMSPEDSSIYLCSGQTSSNEKLFFGSGTQLSVL.

This clonotype was observed at least ten times. The chain uses TRBV28 and TRBJ2-7; D is ambiguous. Between the trimmed V and J ends, which lost 5 bases and 0 bases, there was a span of 8 bases. The CDR3 contains 13 residues. CDR1 MDHEN and CDR2 SYDVKM come from the germline V gene. The CDR3 coding sequence is TGTGCCAGCAGTGTGTCAAGCTCCTACGAGCAGTACGTC. It translates to CASSVSSSYEQYV.

The chain couples TRBV20-1 to TRBJ2-7; 10 positions match TRBD2. The CDR3 has 13 amino acids. With V trimmed by 6 bases and J by 0 bases, 2 bases remained unmatched. The germline CDR1 and CDR2 sequences are DFQATT and SNEGSKA (reference sequence). This CDR3 is CSAQRGGSYEQYV. The CDR3 DNA is TGCAGTGCCCAGCGGGGGGGCTCCTACGAGCAGTACGTC.

This clonotype was counted between two and nine times. This chain uses TRBV7-2 with TRBJ2-3; no firm D call. Trimming stripped 0 bases from V and 5 bases from J, with 9 bases between. The CDR3 has 14 amino acids. The germline CDR1 and CDR2 sequences are SGHTA and FQGNSA. The CDR3 DNA is TGTGCCAGCAGCTTAGCGCAGGCAGGAGATACGCAGTATTTT. Its translation: CASSLAQAGDTQYF.

The J gene is TRBJ1-5, the V gene TRBV4-2; TRBD1 matches at 7 bases. There are 15 residues in the CDR3. V shed 0 bases, J shed 7 bases, and the junction held 6 bases outside the gene matches. Germline CDR1 and CDR2: LGHNA and YNFKEQ. In DNA form, the CDR3 reads TGTGCCAGCAGCCAAGACGACAGGGTTTGGCAGCCCCAGCATTTT. Protein: CASSQDDRVWQPQHF.

This clonotype has at least ten counts. The chain carries TRBV11-2 and TRBJ2-2; 7 bases fit TRBD1. The CDR3 is 15 residues long. Unmatched junction bases numbered 6, after V lost 5 bases and J lost 3 bases. Germline V gene data show CDR1 as SGHAT and CDR2 as FQNNGV. The CDR3 reads CASSGTGAYTGELFF. The CDR3 DNA is TGTGCCAGCAGCGGTACAGGGGCCTACACCGGGGAGCTGTTTTTT. The full variable domain, with the rest looked up from reference TRBV11-2 and TRBJ2-2, is EAGVAQSPRYKIIEKRQSVAFWCNPISGHATLYWYQQILGQGPKLLIQFQNNGVVDDSQLPKDRFSAERLKGVDSTLKIQPAKLEDSAVYLCASSGTGAYTGELFFGEGSRLTVL.

V usage is TRBV6-6 and J usage is TRBJ1-5, with D possibly being TRBD1 (6 bases). Germline V CDR1 and CDR2: MNHNY, SVGAGI (reference sequence). Trimming pared 6 bases from V and 7 bases from J, leaving 22 bases between. This CDR3 comprises 16 residues. CDR3 bases: TGTGCCAGCAGCTTCGAACCCCCAGGGGAAGGACAGCCCCAGCATTTT. Amino acid sequence: CASSFEPPGEGQPQHF.

The chain joins TRBV12-3 or TRBV12-4 to TRBJ2-7; the D is unclear. V shed 6 bases and J shed 9 bases, with 18 bases lying between them. The CDR3 extends over 13 amino acids. CDR3 sequence: CASSAGQRPGQYF. As DNA, the CDR3 is TGTGCCAGCAGCGCCGGCCAACGCCCCGGGCAGTACTTC.

This clonotype was counted between two and nine times. V is TRBV20-1 and J is TRBJ2-7; D ambiguous. V lost 5 bases to trimming and J lost 0 bases, with 14 bases between them. CDR3 length equals 14 residues. The germline V gene encodes CDR1 DFQATT and CDR2 SNEGSKA (reference sequence). Here the CDR3 DNA reads TGCAGTGCTGTCCAAGGGTCAAGCTCCTACGAGCAGTACTTC. This gives the protein CSAVQGSSSYEQYF.

In this sample, this clonotype turned up a few times. The rearrangement links TRBV5-8 to TRBJ2-2, with D tentatively TRBD2 (7 bases). The CDR3 is made up of 15 amino acids. CDR1 is SGHTS and CDR2 is YDEGEE in the germline V gene. Trimming pared 5 bases from V and 7 bases from J, leaving 18 bases between. In DNA, the CDR3 is TGTGCCAGCAGGCCGGCGGGGGCGCTCGGCGGGGAGCTGTTTTTT. Its translation is CASRPAGALGGELFF.

This chain links TRBV7-2 with TRBJ2-7; a possible D gene is TRBD2 (6 bases). The CDR3 is 14 residues long. With 3 bases removed from V and 6 bases from J, the gap between germline ends came to 15 bases. Germline assignment: CDR1 SGHTA and CDR2 FQGNSA. This chain's CDR3 is CASSLGGDPSEQYV. Here the CDR3 DNA reads TGTGCCAGCAGCTTGGGCGGGGATCCTTCCGAGCAGTACGTC.

The chain couples TRBV6-5 to TRBJ1-2, with D perhaps TRBD1 (6 bases). There are 13 residues in the CDR3. Trimming pared 0 bases from V and 8 bases from J, leaving 10 bases between. Germline V CDR1 and CDR2: MNHEY, SVGAGI. The CDR3 DNA reads as TGTGCCAGCAGTTACTCTGCGGGGGCCGGCTACACCTTC. Its translation is CASSYSAGAGYTF.

This clonotype has more than one count but fewer than ten. The chain recombines TRBV9 with TRBJ2-3; possibly TRBD2 for D (5 bases). The CDR3 length is 14 residues. The V and J ends lost 0 bases and 4 bases respectively, with 9 bases between them. Germline CDR1 reads SGDLS; CDR2 reads YYNGEE. CDR3 nucleotides: TGTGCCAGCAGCGTAGCGGGGAGTGCAGATACGCAGTATTTT. It translates to CASSVAGSADTQYF.